This TCR beta chain was captured in a study of identical twins. Findings and limits, study-wide: Clonotypes of the beta chain that were abundant in cord blood carried fewer insertions (memory repertoires showed none). Excess twin sharing in beta out-of-frame sequences was weaker.

TCRdb itself ran the 5' RACE reads through MiXCR, one entry per CDR3 protein. This sample has 300,000 to 400,000 distinct CDR3 sequences; roughly an eighth occur once, and the top ten carry just over 7%. In germline, CDR1 is SQVTM, CDR2 ANQGSEA. The V end lost 7 bases, the J end lost 0 bases, and 13 bases lay between the germline ends. The CDR3 is made up of 13 amino acids. This clonotype occurred a few times. What it binds is not known. These data were also reused for a study on yellow fever vaccine responses in identical twins.

The chain carries TRBV29-1 and TRBJ2-7; TRBD2 might be the D (5 bases). The source material was CD8+ T cells sorted from blood. This TCR derives from a young woman in good health. The CDR3 DNA follows: TGCAGCGGACGAGGTGGGAGCTCCTACGAGCAGTACTTC. This translates into CSGRGGSSYEQYF.